Listed below are T cell receptor beta chains from one sample, sequenced in a study of blood T cell repertoires in COVID-19. Produced via immunoSEQ multiplex PCR; TCRdb's table is partial and in-frame only. The data hold roughly 200,000 clones, with 80% to 90% observed a single time. The sequenced sample was peripheral blood. Receptors were obtained from a human donor with active or convalescent COVID-19. The donor label of this sample is uncertain. The CDR3 runs from the conserved cysteine through the conserved F or W. Each record gives: V gene, J gene, clone size, D gene, CDR3 protein, CDR3 DNA. The D gene is left open where the match is weak. Some rows have no size entry. The others give once, few or many, or a class for an expanded clone.

V: TRBV4-2
J: TRBJ2-5
size: -
D: TRBD2
CDR3: CASSQEGLATYQETQYF
DNA: TGTGCCAGCAGCCAGGAAGGACTAGCGACGTACCAAGAGACCCAGTACTTC

V: TRBV10-1
J: TRBJ1-2
size: -
D: -
CDR3: CASSQDAGHRAYGYTF
DNA: TGCGCCAGCAGTCAGGATGCAGGGCATCGTGCCTATGGCTACACCTTC

V: TRBV4-3
J: TRBJ2-4
size: -
D: -
CDR3: CASSQDLLLAKNIQYF
DNA: TGCGCCAGCAGCCAAGATCTCTTACTAGCCAAAAACATTCAGTACTTC

V: TRBV4-1
J: TRBJ1-4
size: -
D: TRBD1
CDR3: CASSQDVRTGGEKLFF
DNA: TGCGCCAGCAGCCAAGATGTCCGGACAGGGGGTGAAAAACTGTTTTTT

V: TRBV2
J: TRBJ1-5
size: -
D: TRBD1
CDR3: CASRTDRAGQPQHF
DNA: TGTGCCAGCAGGACCGACAGGGCGGGGCAGCCCCAGCATTTT

V: TRBV3-1/TRBV3-2
J: TRBJ2-2
size: -
D: -
CDR3: CASGPGGGYTGELFF
DNA: TGTGCCAGCGGACCAGGAGGCGGCTACACCGGGGAGCTGTTTTTT

V: TRBV6-5
J: TRBJ2-1
size: -
D: -
CDR3: CASSYGGSHNEQFF
DNA: TGTGCCAGCAGTTACGGAGGGTCCCACAATGAGCAGTTCTTC

V: TRBV7-9
J: TRBJ1-1
size: -
D: -
CDR3: CASSLGQIMNTEAFF
DNA: TGTGCCAGCAGCTTAGGACAGATCATGAACACTGAAGCTTTCTTT

V: TRBV7-9
J: TRBJ1-4
size: -
D: -
CDR3: CASSSSGWISATNEKLFF
DNA: TGTGCCAGCAGCTCCTCGGGGTGGATCAGCGCAACTAATGAAAAACTGTTTTTT

V: TRBV7-2
J: TRBJ2-3
size: -
D: -
CDR3: CASSIELRGAVRVTQYF
DNA: TGTGCCAGCAGCATCGAATTACGGGGGGCCGTACGGGTTACGCAGTATTTT

V: TRBV19
J: TRBJ2-7
size: -
D: TRBD2
CDR3: CASRLAGDYEQYF
DNA: TGTGCCAGTAGGCTAGCGGGGGACTACGAGCAGTACTTC

V: TRBV5-1
J: TRBJ1-6
size: -
D: -
CDR3: CASNKGLTNSPLHF
DNA: TGCGCCAGCAACAAGGGGCTCACTAATTCACCCCTCCACTTT

V: TRBV6-1
J: TRBJ1-6
size: few
D: -
CDR3: CASSERRSQPPLHF
DNA: TGTGCCAGCAGTGAACGTAGGAGCCAACCACCCCTCCACTTT

V: TRBV6-6
J: TRBJ2-7
size: -
D: -
CDR3: CATAREYYEQYF
DNA: TGTGCCACGGCTAGAGAATACTACGAGCAGTACTTC

V: TRBV9
J: TRBJ2-1
size: once
D: TRBD2
CDR3: CASSAGLAWGNEQFF
DNA: TGTGCCAGCAGCGCAGGACTAGCCTGGGGCAATGAGCAGTTCTTC

V: TRBV4-2
J: TRBJ1-2
size: -
D: -
CDR3: CASSRKGDGWGAGDRDGYTF
DNA: TGTGCCAGCAGCCGGAAAGGGGACGGATGGGGAGCGGGGGATCGAGATGGCTACACCTTC

V: TRBV6-5
J: TRBJ2-7
size: -
D: -
CDR3: CASSSSNEQYF
DNA: TGTGCCAGCAGTTCCTCTAACGAGCAGTACTTC

V: TRBV7-2
J: TRBJ2-3
size: -
D: TRBD2
CDR3: CASSFQGLAGGDTQYF
DNA: TGTGCCAGCAGCTTCCAGGGACTAGCGGGGGGAGATACGCAGTATTTT

V: TRBV6-5
J: TRBJ2-5
size: -
D: -
CDR3: CASSYGGALQETQYF
DNA: TGTGCCAGCAGTTACGGCGGAGCCCTACAAGAGACCCAGTACTTC

V: TRBV28
J: TRBJ1-2
size: -
D: -
CDR3: CASSSLNYGYTF
DNA: TGTGCCAGCAGTTCCCTCAACTATGGCTACACCTTC

V: TRBV4-1
J: TRBJ2-7
size: -
D: TRBD1
CDR3: CASSQTPGQGTYEQYF
DNA: TGCGCCAGCAGCCAAACACCGGGACAGGGTACCTACGAGCAGTACTTC

V: TRBV5-1
J: TRBJ2-5
size: -
D: TRBD1
CDR3: CASSNRDRLYQETQYF
DNA: TGCGCCAGCAGTAATCGGGACAGACTGTACCAAGAGACCCAGTACTTC

V: TRBV4-1
J: TRBJ1-5
size: once
D: -
CDR3: CASSQALAVNQPQHF
DNA: TGCGCCAGCAGCCAAGCATTGGCAGTTAATCAGCCCCAGCATTTT

V: TRBV2
J: TRBJ2-2
size: -
D: TRBD2
CDR3: CASRGFGRTSGSIGELFF
DNA: TGTGCTTCAAGGGGGTTCGGTCGGACTAGCGGGAGCATAGGGGAGCTGTTTTTT

V: TRBV13
J: TRBJ1-6
size: -
D: -
CDR3: CASSPLRSSSSYNSPLHF
DNA: TGTGCCAGCAGCCCCCTAAGGAGTAGCAGCTCCTATAATTCACCCCTCCACTTT

V: TRBV5-4
J: TRBJ1-2
size: -
D: -
CDR3: CASSLAGVKANYGYTF
DNA: TGTGCCAGCAGCTTGGCCGGGGTTAAAGCTAACTATGGCTACACCTTC

V: TRBV7-2
J: TRBJ1-5
size: -
D: -
CDR3: CASSLLVQGNQPQHF
DNA: TGTGCCAGCAGCTTATTGGTGCAGGGGAATCAGCCCCAGCATTTT

V: TRBV7-9
J: TRBJ2-1
size: -
D: TRBD2
CDR3: CASSLGWRGVYNEQFF
DNA: TGTGCCAGCAGCTTAGGATGGCGGGGGGTCTACAATGAGCAGTTCTTC

V: TRBV3-1/TRBV3-2
J: TRBJ1-1
size: -
D: -
CDR3: CASSQGQQIMNTEAFF
DNA: TGTGCCAGCAGCCAAGGACAGCAAATTATGAACACTGAAGCTTTCTTT

V: TRBV10-3
J: TRBJ2-7
size: -
D: TRBD1
CDR3: CAIREDRGLSYEQYF
DNA: TGTGCCATCAGGGAGGACAGGGGCCTTTCCTACGAGCAGTACTTC

V: TRBV7-9
J: TRBJ1-1
size: few
D: -
CDR3: CASSLSQGLAFF
DNA: TGTGCCAGCAGCTTATCCCAGGGGCTAGCTTTCTTT

V: TRBV6-5
J: TRBJ1-2
size: -
D: -
CDR3: CASSSMDSVYGYTF
DNA: TGTGCCAGCAGTTCCATGGACAGTGTCTATGGCTACACCTTC

V: TRBV6-5
J: TRBJ1-1
size: -
D: TRBD1
CDR3: CASSPGTVEAFF
DNA: TGTGCCAGCAGTCCCGGGACAGTTGAAGCTTTCTTT

V: TRBV4-3
J: TRBJ2-7
size: -
D: TRBD1
CDR3: CASSQEESGQGFSYEQYF
DNA: TGCGCCAGCAGCCAAGAAGAAAGTGGACAGGGGTTCTCCTACGAGCAGTACTTC

V: TRBV12-3/TRBV12-4
J: TRBJ2-7
size: once
D: -
CDR3: CASSPSASYEQYF
DNA: TGTGCCAGCAGTCCTAGCGCATCCTACGAGCAGTACTTC

V: TRBV7-2
J: TRBJ2-1
size: -
D: -
CDR3: CASSQDSRRYNEQFF
DNA: TGTGCCAGCAGCCAAGACTCCAGGAGGTACAATGAGCAGTTCTTC

V: TRBV18
J: TRBJ2-7
size: -
D: -
CDR3: CASSPQGRSYEQYF
DNA: TGTGCCAGCTCACCACAGGGGCGCTCCTACGAGCAGTACTTC

V: TRBV12-3/TRBV12-4
J: TRBJ2-3
size: -
D: -
CDR3: CASKAGWGDTQYF
DNA: TGTGCCAGCAAGGCGGGGTGGGGTGATACGCAGTATTTT

V: TRBV28
J: TRBJ2-1
size: once
D: TRBD2
CDR3: CASNPGGGAGRNEQFF
DNA: TGTGCCAGCAACCCCGGCGGGGGGGCTGGGCGTAATGAGCAGTTCTTC

V: TRBV19
J: TRBJ2-3
size: -
D: -
CDR3: CASSIRSGSTDTQYF
DNA: TGTGCCAGTAGTATCCGAAGCGGGAGCACAGATACGCAGTATTTT

V: TRBV28
J: TRBJ1-2
size: once
D: TRBD1
CDR3: CASREGTGTNYGYTF
DNA: TGTGCCAGCAGAGAAGGGACAGGGACTAACTATGGCTACACCTTC

V: TRBV11-3
J: TRBJ2-3
size: -
D: TRBD1
CDR3: CASSLTGYTQYF
DNA: TGTGCCAGCAGCTTGACAGGGTACACGCAGTATTTT

V: TRBV6-4
J: TRBJ2-1
size: -
D: TRBD1
CDR3: CASSDSGTGWGDEQFF
DNA: TGTGCCAGCAGTGACTCCGGGACAGGGTGGGGGGATGAGCAGTTCTTC

V: TRBV5-1
J: TRBJ2-1
size: -
D: TRBD1
CDR3: CASSLGGQKNEQFF
DNA: TGCGCCAGCAGCTTGGGGGGACAGAAAAATGAGCAGTTCTTC

V: TRBV28
J: TRBJ2-2
size: -
D: TRBD2
CDR3: CASSLRGDPSGTGELFF
DNA: TGTGCCAGCAGTTTACGGGGGGACCCCTCTGGGACCGGGGAGCTGTTTTTT

V: TRBV12-3/TRBV12-4
J: TRBJ1-2
size: -
D: -
CDR3: CASSPVRGGYTF
DNA: TGTGCCAGCAGCCCTGTCCGAGGAGGCTACACCTTC

V: TRBV27
J: TRBJ2-5
size: -
D: TRBD2
CDR3: CASSFSVVGTGGRETQYF
DNA: TGTGCCAGCAGTTTTTCCGTAGTGGGGACGGGGGGTCGGGAGACCCAGTACTTC

V: TRBV25-1
J: TRBJ1-2
size: -
D: -
CDR3: CASSELEREGYGYTF
DNA: TGTGCCAGCAGTGAATTGGAACGGGAAGGCTATGGCTACACCTTC

V: TRBV27
J: TRBJ1-6
size: -
D: -
CDR3: CASSLWGVGNSPLHF
DNA: TGTGCCAGCAGTTTATGGGGGGTCGGAAATTCACCCCTCCACTTT

V: TRBV18
J: TRBJ1-4
size: -
D: TRBD1
CDR3: CASSPGQLWEKLFF
DNA: TGTGCCAGCTCACCGGGACAGTTGTGGGAAAAACTGTTTTTT

V: TRBV18
J: TRBJ1-1
size: -
D: -
CDR3: CASSPPPGSTEAFF
DNA: TGTGCCAGCTCACCGCCCCCCGGGAGTACTGAAGCTTTCTTT

V: TRBV18
J: TRBJ1-1
size: -
D: -
CDR3: CASSPRQGWRNTEAFF
DNA: TGTGCCAGCTCACCAAGGCAGGGTTGGAGGAACACTGAAGCTTTCTTT

V: TRBV9
J: TRBJ1-1
size: -
D: TRBD1
CDR3: CASSEDRANTEAFF
DNA: TGTGCCAGCAGCGAGGACAGGGCGAACACTGAAGCTTTCTTT

V: TRBV7-2
J: TRBJ1-2
size: -
D: -
CDR3: CASSPSGTLNYGYTF
DNA: TGTGCCAGCAGCCCGAGCGGGACCCTAAACTATGGCTACACCTTC

V: TRBV4-2
J: TRBJ2-7
size: -
D: TRBD2
CDR3: CASSHLAGGIYEQYF
DNA: TGTGCCAGCAGCCATCTAGCGGGAGGGATCTACGAGCAGTACTTC

V: TRBV6-1
J: TRBJ2-1
size: -
D: TRBD2
CDR3: CASSERGRTRGQFF
DNA: TGTGCCAGCAGTGAAAGGGGACGGACTAGGGGGCAGTTCTTC

V: TRBV5-4
J: TRBJ2-3
size: -
D: TRBD2
CDR3: CASSKIFTSGTTDTQYF
DNA: TGTGCCAGCAGCAAGATTTTTACTAGCGGGACTACAGATACGCAGTATTTT